A single sample gave rise to the 10 T cell receptor beta chains below, sequenced in a study of T cells expressing NK-cell markers. TCRdb re-called the 5' RACE reads and gives one entry per CDR3 protein, without DNA. The record lists 550,000 to 600,000 distinct CDR3 sequences, of which the ten most abundant hold roughly 3.5%. The material sequenced was blood T cells: a sorted CD56 or NKG2C T cell subset, CD4+ or CD8+ T cells, or bulk PBMC T cells (not recorded which). These TCRs come from a man younger than 35 in good health.

V usage is TRBV4-3 and J usage is TRBJ2-1; TCRdb returns TRBD2, unconfirmable since there is no DNA. The CDR3 has 18 amino acids. CDR1 is LGHNA and CDR2 is YSLEER in the germline V gene. The CDR3 loop is CASSQSPGARGSYNEQFF.

The chain combines TRBV5-1 with TRBJ2-7; TCRdb's assignment of TRBD2 cannot be checked, as there is no DNA. The CDR3 sequence is 15 residues long. Germline CDR1 reads SGHRS; CDR2 reads YFSETQ. The CDR3 loop reads CASSSAGPPSYEQYF.

The chain couples TRBV3-1 to TRBJ2-3. Germline CDR1 reads LGHDT; CDR2 reads YNNKEL (reference sequence). The CDR3 spans 15 residues. CDR3 sequence: CASSQDRMLADTQYF.

This chain uses TRBV3-1 with TRBJ2-7; with no DNA, the TCRdb D assignment of TRBD2 cannot be verified. Germline V lookup: CDR1 LGHDT, CDR2 YNNKEL (reference sequence). This CDR3 region has 14 residues. This CDR3 reads CASSQVAGMGEQYF.

The rearrangement joins TRBV20-1 to TRBJ2-1. Germline V gene lookup returns CDR1 DFQATT and CDR2 SNEGSKA (reference sequence). CDR3 size: 14 residues. The CDR3 is CSARGFPRFDEQFF.

The V call is TRBV4-3, the J call TRBJ2-3; TCRdb's D call, TRBD2, is unchecked because there is no DNA. The CDR3 runs to 16 residues. CDR1 is LGHNA, CDR2 YSLEER, per germline. CDR3 loop: CASSQGLAEYTDTQYF.

This chain uses TRBV5-6 with TRBJ2-3. CDR1 and CDR2 from the germline V gene are SGHDT and YYEEEE. The CDR3 totals 17 residues. Here the CDR3 reads CASSLRVATVGTDTQYF.

V usage is TRBV7-2 and J usage is TRBJ2-7; with no DNA, the TCRdb D assignment of TRBD2 cannot be verified. From germline, CDR1 is SGHTA and CDR2 FQGNSA. The CDR3 covers 14 residues. CDR3 residues: CASSSSGSLGEQYF.

The chain employs TRBV7-8 and TRBJ2-3; TCRdb returns TRBD1, unconfirmable since there is no DNA. Germline V gives CDR1 SGHVS, CDR2 FQNEAQ. The CDR3 extends over 15 amino acids. The CDR3 is CASSLRRGSTDTQYF.

This chain uses TRBV28 with TRBJ1-4; there is no DNA to check the TCRdb D call of TRBD1. CDR1 is MDHEN and CDR2 is SYDVKM in the germline V gene. The CDR3 runs to 16 residues. CDR3 residues: CASSRRGASTIGKLFF.